One TCR beta chain is described in this entry. The table lists this clonotype with many counts. Its antigen target is currently unknown. Nothing much larger sits one base from this clone, and base qualities are not available. The data were taken from a study (dated by TCRdb to 2015 to 2017). At the level of the whole study: Whether tumor-infiltrating Tregs in breast cancer are recruited from blood Tregs or converted in situ from other CD4+ T cell subsets was tested. The study at large found these results: Validation in the larger cohort was restricted to a single TCR beta V-J rearrangement rather than whole repertoires. The TCR alpha and beta sequences of tumor-infiltrating Tregs showed the greatest overlap with tumor naive CD4+ T cells, followed by blood naive CD4+ T cells. Tumor memory CD4+ T cell TCR gene usage clustered with blood and lymph node memory CD4+ cells and lymph node naive CD4+ cells.

V and J are truncated by 5 bases and 2 bases respectively, leaving an intervening sequence of 15 bases. The CDR3 has 14 amino acids, counting the end cysteine and phenylalanine. Solely the CDR3 DNA is kept, with 42 bases framed from the first base. Taken from the germline V gene (reference sequence), the CDR1 and CDR2 loops are DFQATT and SNEGSKA. The Miltenyi Naive CD4+ T Cell Isolation kit was used to purify naive CD4+ T cells, and Tregs were depleted with CD25 microbeads. Tregs, naive and memory CD4+ T cells from tumor, blood and ipsilateral draining lymph nodes of about five breast cancer patients underwent full-length TCR alpha and beta sequencing. Tumor tissue, along with lymph nodes from ipsilateral axillary dissection, was perfused with PBS, minced, and then digested using collagenase I and hyaluronidase. A purity exceeding 90% was confirmed by FACS for the sorted cell populations. Full-length TCR variable regions were amplified by 5' RACE PCR with constant-region reverse primers, followed by semi-nested PCR with Nested Universal Primer A. The ReliaPrep RNA Cell Miniprep System was used to extract total RNA, which was then reverse transcribed into 5'RACE-ready cDNA with the SMARTer RACE 5'/3' Kit. Full-length TCR alpha and beta libraries were barcoded with multiplex adaptors and sequenced on an Illumina MiSeq. The study's own analysis went as follows. For each of nine subset-tissue groups, sequencing data from the five patients were pooled, and the groups were then compared using unsupervised clustering of TCR gene usage. The Morisita-Horn index, with shared sequences weighted by their contribution to each repertoire, was used to calculate repertoire similarity. Clones were called with MiXCR by TCRdb after fastp trimmed the public reads at Q25, and only in-frame beta chains were retained. Rows with a matching CDR3 protein are joined into one entry that keeps the most common DNA and genes. TCRdb, not the original authors, processed these V and J calls. The sample table lists 45,000 to 55,000 distinct CDR3 sequences, around 26% of them with a count of one. The top ten hold 2.5% to 4% of the sample.

Sample: tumor-infiltrating naive CD4+ T cells sorted from the breast tumor. Per the publication, the cell subset or site label means: naive CD4+ T cells, CD4+CD45RA+CD25-. The chain was built from TRBV20-1 and TRBJ1-1; TRBD1 is possibly the D segment (6 matching bases). This receptor was identified in a female donor with breast cancer. The DNA reads TGCAGTGCTCCCCGGGGGGCTTACAACACTGAAGCTTTCTTT. This is translated as CSAPRGAYNTEAFF.